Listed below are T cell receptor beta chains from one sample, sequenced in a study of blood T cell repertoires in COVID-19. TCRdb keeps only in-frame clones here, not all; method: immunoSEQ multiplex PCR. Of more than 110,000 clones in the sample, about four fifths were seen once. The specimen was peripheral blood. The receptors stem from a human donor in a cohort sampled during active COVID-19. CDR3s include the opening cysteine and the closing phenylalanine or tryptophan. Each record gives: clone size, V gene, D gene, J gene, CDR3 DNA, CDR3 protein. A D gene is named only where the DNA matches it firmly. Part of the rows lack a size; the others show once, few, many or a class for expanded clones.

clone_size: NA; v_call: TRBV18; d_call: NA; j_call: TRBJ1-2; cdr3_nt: TGTGCCAGCTCACCACCGGGACAAGGTGATGGCTACACCTTC; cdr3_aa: CASSPPGQGDGYTF
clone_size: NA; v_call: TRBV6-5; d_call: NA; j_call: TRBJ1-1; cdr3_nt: TGTGCCAGCAGAAGGGACAAATCCCAGTATGAAGCTTTCTTT; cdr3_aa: CASRRDKSQYEAFF
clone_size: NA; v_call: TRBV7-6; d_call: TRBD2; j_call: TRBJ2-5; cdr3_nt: TGTGCCAGCAATCTCGGGGGGGTCCGGCAAGAGACCCAGTACTTC; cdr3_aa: CASNLGGVRQETQYF
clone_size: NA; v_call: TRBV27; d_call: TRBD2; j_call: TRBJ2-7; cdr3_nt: TGTGCCAGCAGTTTGGGTAGCGGGGGGATCTACGAGCAGTACTTC; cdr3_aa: CASSLGSGGIYEQYF
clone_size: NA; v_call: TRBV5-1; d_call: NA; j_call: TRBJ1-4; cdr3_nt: TGCGCCAGCAGCTCTAACAGGCAGGGTAATGAAAAACTGTTTTTT; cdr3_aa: CASSSNRQGNEKLFF
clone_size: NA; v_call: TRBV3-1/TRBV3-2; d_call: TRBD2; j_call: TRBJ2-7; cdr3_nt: TGTGCCAGCAGCCAAGACGGGGGGTACGAGCAGTACTTC; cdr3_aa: CASSQDGGYEQYF
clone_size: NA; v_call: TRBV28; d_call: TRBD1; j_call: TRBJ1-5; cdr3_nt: TGTGCCAGCAGTCCACTTACAGGGGGCGTAAACCAGCCCCAGCATTTT; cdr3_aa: CASSPLTGGVNQPQHF
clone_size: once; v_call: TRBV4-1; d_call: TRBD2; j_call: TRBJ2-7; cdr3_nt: TGCGCCAGCAGCCAAGACGGGGGGAGTGGGTACGAGCAGTACTTC; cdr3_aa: CASSQDGGSGYEQYF
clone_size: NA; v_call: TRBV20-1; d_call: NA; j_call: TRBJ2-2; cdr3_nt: TGCAGTGCTAGTGGCAGGTTGAACACCGGGGAGCTGTTTTTT; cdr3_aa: CSASGRLNTGELFF
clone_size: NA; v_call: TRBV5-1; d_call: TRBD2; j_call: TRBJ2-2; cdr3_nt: TGCGCCAGCAGCTTGGACCTAGCGGGGGTGCGTAGCACCGGGGAGCTGTTTTTT; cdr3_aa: CASSLDLAGVRSTGELFF
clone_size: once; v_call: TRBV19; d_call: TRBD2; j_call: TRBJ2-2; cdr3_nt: TGTGCCAGTAGTATGCGGGGGGGCCGGTCATCTGGGGAGCTGTTTTTT; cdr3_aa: CASSMRGGRSSGELFF
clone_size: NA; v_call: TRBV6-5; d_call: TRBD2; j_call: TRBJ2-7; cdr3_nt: TGTGCCAGCAGGGGGAGGGTCGAGGAGCAGTACTTC; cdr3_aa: CASRGRVEEQYF
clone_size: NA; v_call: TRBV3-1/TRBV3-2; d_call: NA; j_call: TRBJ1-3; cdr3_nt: TGTGCCAGCAGACAGCAAGGAATCTCTGGAAACACCATATATTTT; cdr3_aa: CASRQQGISGNTIYF